The rows below give T cell receptor beta chains drawn from one sample of a study of blood T cells in healthy people across ages. TCRdb reprocessed the 5' RACE reads via MiXCR and lists one record per CDR3 protein. The data hold 700,000 to 850,000 distinct CDR3 sequences, with around half observed a single time. Source material: blood. The receptors shown here come from a man older than 75 in good health. Each CDR3 is given with its conserved first and last residue. Fields, in order: clone size, J gene, D gene, V gene, CDR3 protein, CDR3 DNA. D genes are given only for firm matches. Only part of the rows carry a size: once, few, many, or a class if the clone is expanded.

>few|TRBJ1-6|TRBD1|TRBV25-1
CASSALTGEASPLHF
TGTGCCAGCAGTGCCCTGACAGGGGAAGCTTCACCCCTCCACTTT
>few|TRBJ2-5|NA|TRBV20-1
CSARRETQYF
TGCAGTGCTCGCCGGGAGACCCAGTACTTC
>NA|TRBJ2-5|NA|TRBV29-1
CSVLTGNEQYF
TGCAGCGTACTCACAGGTAATGAGCAGTACTTC
>NA|TRBJ2-1|TRBD2|TRBV27
CASSFGTSSHNEQFF
TGTGCCAGCAGTTTTGGGACTAGCAGTCACAATGAGCAGTTCTTC
>NA|TRBJ2-1|TRBD2|TRBV7-9
CVTGGLSNEQFF
TGTGTGACGGGAGGGTTAAGCAATGAGCAGTTCTTC
>few|TRBJ2-5|TRBD2|TRBV11-2
CASSLGAASGTETQYF
TGTGCCAGCAGCTTAGGCGCGGCTAGCGGGACTGAGACCCAGTACTTC
>NA|TRBJ2-7|TRBD1|TRBV5-1
CASRRGTGGVSSYNEQYF
TGCGCCAGCAGAAGAGGGACAGGGGGCGTGAGCTCCTACAATGAGCAGTACTTC
>NA|TRBJ2-5|TRBD2|TRBV5-1
CASSLDTSGETQYF
TGCGCCAGCAGCTTGGACACTAGCGGAGAGACCCAGTACTTC
>NA|TRBJ1-1|TRBD1|TRBV10-3
CAIARTGPNTEAFF
TGTGCCATCGCCCGGACAGGGCCGAACACTGAAGCTTTCTTT
>NA|TRBJ2-5|TRBD2|TRBV3-1
CASSQREAGEQETQYF
TGTGCCAGCAGCCAAAGGGAAGCGGGAGAACAAGAGACCCAGTACTTC
>NA|TRBJ2-5|TRBD2|TRBV5-4
CASSYRGTSGQETQYF
TGTGCCAGCAGCTACCGCGGGACTAGCGGCCAAGAGACCCAGTACTTC
>NA|TRBJ2-7|NA|TRBV5-1
CASSLESTRSYEQYF
TGCGCCAGCAGCTTGGAGAGTACTCGCTCCTACGAGCAGTACTTC
>few|TRBJ2-3|TRBD1|TRBV20-1
CSAARDRATDTQYF
TGCAGTGCTGCTCGGGACAGGGCCACAGATACGCAGTATTTT
>NA|TRBJ2-7|TRBD1|TRBV15
CATSRVRAGTGYEQYF
TGTGCCACCAGCAGAGTCCGGGCCGGGACAGGCTACGAGCAGTACTTC
>NA|TRBJ2-5|TRBD2|TRBV12-3/TRBV12-4
CASSLIGGEGRSEQYF
TGTGCCAGCAGTTTAATCGGGGGGGAGGGCCGTAGTGAGCAGTACTTC
>NA|TRBJ2-1|TRBD2|TRBV7-2
CASRGLALNNEQFF
TGTGCCAGCCGGGGACTAGCGCTTAACAATGAGCAGTTCTTC
>NA|TRBJ2-1|TRBD2|TRBV7-2
CASSEGGPANEQFF
TGTGCCAGCAGCGAGGGAGGGCCGGCGAATGAGCAGTTCTTC
>NA|TRBJ2-3|TRBD2|TRBV9
CASSVVLLAGVDRDAYF
TGTGCCAGCAGCGTAGTCTTACTAGCGGGAGTGGACAGAGACGCGTATTTT
>NA|TRBJ1-5|TRBD1|TRBV6-1
CASSRDSDFDQPQHF
TGTGCCAGCAGTCGGGACAGTGACTTCGATCAGCCCCAGCATTTT
>NA|TRBJ2-3|NA|TRBV10-2
CASSEMGRDTDTQYF
TGCGCCAGCAGTGAGATGGGGAGAGACACAGATACGCAGTATTTT
>NA|TRBJ1-1|NA|TRBV9
CASSVAFLSTEAFF
TGTGCCAGCAGCGTAGCGTTTTTGAGCACTGAAGCTTTCTTT
>NA|TRBJ2-1|NA|TRBV20-1
CSASGEAEQFF
TGCAGTGCTAGCGGAGAAGCGGAGCAGTTCTTC
>NA|TRBJ2-1|TRBD2|TRBV2
CASSSGNDNEQFF
TGTGCCAGCTCTAGCGGGAACGACAATGAGCAGTTCTTC
>NA|TRBJ1-4|NA|TRBV10-3
CAISEVQMNEKLFF
TGTGCCATCAGTGAGGTACAGATGAATGAAAAACTGTTTTTT
>NA|TRBJ1-1|TRBD1|TRBV10-3
CAISEGQGPTEAFF
TGTGCCATCAGTGAGGGACAGGGGCCCACTGAAGCTTTCTTT
>NA|TRBJ2-1|TRBD2|TRBV5-1
CASSFTSGSPNEQFF
TGCGCCAGCAGCTTCACTAGCGGAAGCCCAAATGAGCAGTTCTTC
>NA|TRBJ2-3|NA|TRBV27
CASGNMGLNRDGETDTQYF
TGTGCCAGCGGAAATATGGGATTAAACCGGGACGGGGAGACAGATACGCAGTATTTT
>NA|TRBJ1-2|TRBD1|TRBV20-1
CSARRVGGVGGGYTF
TGCAGTGCCAGAAGGGTAGGGGGCGTGGGAGGTGGCTACACCTTC
>NA|TRBJ1-1|NA|TRBV12-3/TRBV12-4
CASSFAGIRNTEAFF
TGTGCCAGCAGCTTCGCAGGGATCAGGAACACTGAAGCTTTCTTT
>NA|TRBJ2-6|TRBD1|TRBV6-1
CASRTGWTGGAGANVLTF
TGTGCCAGCAGAACCGGATGGACAGGGGGCGCTGGGGCCAACGTCCTGACTTTC
>NA|TRBJ2-7|NA|TRBV20-1
CSAAGNSPYEQYF
TGCAGTGCCGCGGGAAATTCCCCCTACGAGCAGTACTTC
>NA|TRBJ2-3|NA|TRBV20-1
CSARRASSKHRYAYF
TGCAGTGCTAGAAGGGCTTCGTCGAAGCACAGATACGCGTATTTT
>few|TRBJ2-2|NA|TRBV29-1
CSVSWGLVGELFF
TGCAGCGTTAGCTGGGGGCTGGTCGGGGAGCTGTTTTTT